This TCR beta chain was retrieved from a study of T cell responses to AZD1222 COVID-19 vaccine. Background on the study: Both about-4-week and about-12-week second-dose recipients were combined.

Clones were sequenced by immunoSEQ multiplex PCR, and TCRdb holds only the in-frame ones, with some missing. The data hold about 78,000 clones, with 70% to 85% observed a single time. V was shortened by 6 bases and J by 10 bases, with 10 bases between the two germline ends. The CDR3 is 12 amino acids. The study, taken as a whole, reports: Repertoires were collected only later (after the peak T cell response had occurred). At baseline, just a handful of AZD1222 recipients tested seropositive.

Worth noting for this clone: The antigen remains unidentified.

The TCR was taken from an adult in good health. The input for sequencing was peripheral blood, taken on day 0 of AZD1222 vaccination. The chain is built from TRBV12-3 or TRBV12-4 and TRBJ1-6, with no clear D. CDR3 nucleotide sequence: TGTGCCAGCAGCCGGGAGGCCTCACCCCTCCACTTT. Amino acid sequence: CASSREASPLHF.